These T cell receptor beta chains were read from a single sample in a study of blood T cell repertoires in COVID-19. Method: immunoSEQ multiplex PCR; TCRdb's copy keeps in-frame clones and lacks some. This sample yields about 140,000 clones, of which more than 75% are seen a single time; 4% belongs to the top ten. Sequencing was carried out using peripheral blood. These receptor sequences come from a woman of 80 years or more with acute or convalescent COVID-19. Each CDR3 is given with its conserved first and last residue.

>TRBV9|TRBJ2-7
CASRTGTRRIEQYF
>TRBV28|TRBJ2-7
CASSSGGTGYHGQYF
>TRBV5-1|TRBJ1-6
CASSVGTTNSPLHF
>TRBV7-2|TRBJ2-5
CASRYGAGGQETQYF
>TRBV6-5|TRBJ2-5
CASTMTSGDQETQYF
>TRBV30|TRBJ1-6
CAWSRDISSPLHF
>TRBV28|TRBJ2-1
CASSEEYNEQFF
>TRBV30|TRBJ1-2
CAWSVQGRGGYTF
>TRBV5-1|TRBJ1-5
CASSFGTGGNQPQHF
>TRBV28|TRBJ1-1
CASKRANTEAFF
>TRBV5-1|TRBJ2-5
CASSFRSSGRASETQYF
>TRBV27|TRBJ1-5
CASSWGGGYSNQPQHF
>TRBV24-1|TRBJ1-1
CATSDSARNTEAFF
>TRBV7-9|TRBJ1-1
CASSLRFAIGSTEAFF
>TRBV28|TRBJ1-5
CASSGDRVNNQPQHF
>TRBV3-1/TRBV3-2|TRBJ1-1
CASSQGRPFGIGAEAFF
>TRBV7-3|TRBJ1-1
CASSLLRVGQGNTEAFF
>TRBV6-5|TRBJ2-3
CASNPQDSSTDTQYF
>TRBV5-1|TRBJ1-3
CASTQGGRLDSGNTIYF
>TRBV7-9|TRBJ2-5
CASSLARGGETQYF
>TRBV5-4|TRBJ1-5
CASSVQGEGQPQHF
>TRBV6-5|TRBJ2-3
CASSYEEAGDTQYF
>TRBV5-4|TRBJ2-2
CASSLLSGANTGELFF
>TRBV21-1|TRBJ1-1
CASSKAPGIKAFF
>TRBV6-2/TRBV6-3|TRBJ1-2
CASSSAMTGGYTF
>TRBV7-3|TRBJ2-7
CASSLDRNYEQYF
>TRBV5-1|TRBJ2-1
CASSHQGTGNNEQFF
>TRBV3-1/TRBV3-2|TRBJ1-5
CASSPAGRVEQPQHF
>TRBV3-1/TRBV3-2|TRBJ2-1
CASSQDPVLVAGTDNEQFF
>TRBV19|TRBJ2-6
CASSDRAGANVLTF
>TRBV3-1/TRBV3-2|TRBJ2-3
CASSPSGSPDTQYF
>TRBV2|TRBJ2-7
CASDPGLSFYEQYF
>TRBV23-1|TRBJ2-3
CASSQSRLAGPPGDTQYF
>TRBV20-1|TRBJ1-2
CSARAQGGYTF
>TRBV19|TRBJ1-1
CASSIKTSVTEAFF
>TRBV10-3|TRBJ1-6
CATGQIPGGENSPLHF
>TRBV9|TRBJ2-2
CASSRTSGTGELFF
>TRBV7-9|TRBJ1-1
CASSLVGGAEAFF
>TRBV18|TRBJ1-4
CASSPNREPNEKLFF
>TRBV6-5|TRBJ1-2
CASRTTGLGGYTF
>TRBV4-2|TRBJ2-5
CASSPITAGGETQYF
>TRBV7-8|TRBJ1-6
CASSWATENSPLHF
>TRBV19|TRBJ1-1
CASSNRMNTEAFF
>TRBV13|TRBJ2-1
CASSLLVSLTYNEQFF
>TRBV19|TRBJ2-7
CASKSRQWGYEQYF
>TRBV18|TRBJ2-5
CASSPPAQETQYF
>TRBV3-1/TRBV3-2|TRBJ2-4
CASSPDRGQDIQYF
>TRBV18|TRBJ2-1
CASTTSGAYNEQFF
>TRBV2|TRBJ2-3
CASRLTSVKDTQYF
>TRBV2|TRBJ1-1
CASSVTGWGTEAFF
>TRBV18|TRBJ2-7
CASSPSRDITYEQYF
>TRBV7-9|TRBJ1-1
CASSQNRAAEAFF
>TRBV28|TRBJ1-2
CASSLLRDRVNGYTF
>TRBV2|TRBJ1-2
CASSERRTQGYTF
>TRBV11-2|TRBJ2-2
CASSWRQKRNTGELFF
>TRBV5-6|TRBJ2-3
CASSFFSSDGGDTQYF
>TRBV30|TRBJ2-5
CAWEKGQGLTQYF
>TRBV5-5|TRBJ2-3
CASSLVRGGGALYTDTQYF
>TRBV5-1|TRBJ2-7
CASSPRAGAEQYF